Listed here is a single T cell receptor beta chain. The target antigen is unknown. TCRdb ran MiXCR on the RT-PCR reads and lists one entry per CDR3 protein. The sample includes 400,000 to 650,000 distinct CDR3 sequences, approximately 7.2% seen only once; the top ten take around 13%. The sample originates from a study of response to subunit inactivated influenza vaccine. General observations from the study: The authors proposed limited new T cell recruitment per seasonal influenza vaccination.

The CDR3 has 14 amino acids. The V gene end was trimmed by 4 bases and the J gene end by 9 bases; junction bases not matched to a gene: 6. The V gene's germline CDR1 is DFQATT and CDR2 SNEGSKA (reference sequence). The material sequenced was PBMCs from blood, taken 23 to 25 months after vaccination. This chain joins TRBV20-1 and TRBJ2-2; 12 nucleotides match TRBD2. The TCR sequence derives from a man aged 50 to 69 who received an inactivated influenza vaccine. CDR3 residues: CSATRTSGVRELFF. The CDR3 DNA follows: TGCAGTGCTACCCGGACTAGCGGGGTGAGGGAGCTGTTTTTT.